Listed below are T cell receptor beta chains from one sample, sequenced in a study of Tregs in tolerant kidney transplant recipients. Profiling relied on immunoSEQ multiplex PCR, and the TCRdb table lists in-frame clones only, not all of them. The sample includes approximately 67,000 clones, more than 90% of them seen just once. Specimen: CD8+ T cells from blood, collected before the transplant. The receptors originated from a human donor who received a combined kidney and bone marrow transplant. Each CDR3 is given without its conserved first and last residue.

TRBJ1-5 13 TRBV9 ASSVGPGYNQPQH
TRBJ1-5 13 TRBV6-4 ASSASGAFGEPQH
TRBJ2-7 12 TRBV2 ASSSGEEGYEQY
TRBJ2-1 12 TRBV5-1 ASCWTSGKDEQF
TRBJ1-4 13 TRBV4-1 ASSQGQGLGEKLF
TRBJ2-2 13 TRBV6-6 ASQGTSGRSRELF
TRBJ2-7 13 TRBV5-1 ASSLYGGKSYEQY
TRBJ2-2 14 TRBV4-1 ASSQVWTSGVGELF
TRBJ2-7 11 TRBV29-1 SVPGQGSWEQY
TRBJ2-7 13 TRBV4-3 ASSLSRSASYEQY
TRBJ2-1 11 TRBV7-9 ASSLGQYNEQF
TRBJ1-1 12 TRBV7-6 ASSSFQGDTEAF
TRBJ2-7 11 TRBV7-9 ASSLTGSNEQY
TRBJ2-2 12 TRBV6-4 ASSDEGEAGELF
TRBJ2-7 12 TRBV5-1 ASSFEQGTYEQY
TRBJ2-4 17 TRBV7-2 ASSPLGQGVPLAKNIQY
TRBJ2-7 12 TRBV5-1 ASSLAPGGGEQY
TRBJ2-1 14 TRBV27 ASNLLGGSSYNEQF
TRBJ2-3 15 TRBV9 ASSHARGGAFADTQY
TRBJ2-5 13 TRBV10-2 ASSELLAGEETQY
TRBJ2-7 12 TRBV7-2 ASSPTGGPMEQY
TRBJ2-7 14 TRBV14 ASSLTTGGSSYEQY
TRBJ1-2 11 TRBV4-1 ASSRTVNYGYT
TRBJ2-1 12 TRBV2 ASSEEEGNNEQF
TRBJ2-7 10 TRBV29-1 SVAGGPYEQY
TRBJ2-6 13 TRBV6-5 ASSYQVFGANVLT
TRBJ2-7 14 TRBV28 ASGPRMEGSNYEQY
TRBJ2-5 14 TRBV4-1 ASSQDIQGFWETQY
TRBJ2-5 11 TRBV15 ATSRLPQETQY
TRBJ2-3 15 TRBV4-2 ASSQDLTGGPTDTQY
TRBJ1-2 13 TRBV28 ASSSRDRAAYGYT
TRBJ2-7 9 TRBV7-9 ASSLIGEQY
TRBJ1-6 13 TRBV5-6 ASSGGTVYNSPLH
TRBJ1-2 11 TRBV15 ATSRAGTFGYT
TRBJ2-4 15 TRBV27 ASSLVGSTLAKNIQY
TRBJ2-1 12 TRBV14 ASSQVAAYNEQF
TRBJ2-7 13 TRBV7-9 ASSFKTGWSYEQY
TRBJ2-7 13 TRBV19 ASSISRGPRLEQY
TRBJ2-7 13 TRBV7-2 ASSFGTGGTYEQY
TRBJ2-1 13 TRBV7-8 ASSFGGRGYNEQF
TRBJ2-7 13 TRBV9 ASSVEGTRGYEQY
TRBJ2-1 14 TRBV5-4 ASSFRQVVFLNEQF
TRBJ2-1 12 TRBV6-5 ASSYFPPKNEQF
TRBJ2-2 10 TRBV11-1 ASTAMSGELF
TRBJ2-3 14 TRBV16 ASSQLLAGSTDTQY
TRBJ1-1 13 TRBV7-8 ASSWGTEVNTEAF
TRBJ2-7 15 TRBV7-9 ASSLELATAQHYEQY
TRBJ2-7 11 TRBV15 ATSSGGTYEQY
TRBJ2-2 14 TRBV5-1 ASSLEEGANTGELF
TRBJ2-7 11 TRBV28 ASSGINSYEQY
TRBJ2-7 15 TRBV19 ASSPHLNRQGGYEQY
TRBJ1-1 12 TRBV5-4 ALNGGKGNTEAF